This T cell receptor (beta chain) was observed in a study of metastatic and nonmetastatic thyroid tumors. Study-level background: Thyroid patients, malignant and benign, had repertoires compared across blood and tumor or nodule tissue. Findings and caveats of the study: For both blood and tumor, malignant thyroid tumors reportedly showed significantly higher TCR beta diversity than benign nodules did.

How the authors handled the data: Researchers built a distant-metastasis classifier for papillary thyroid cancer that drew on CDR3 differences across clinicopathological groups. TCRdb re-analyzed the PCR reads through MiXCR. The V and J calls and clone size come from TCRdb's table, not from the authors' own analysis. The table includes about 64,000 clones, under 5% detected once. As concerns this clone: Its antigen is unknown.

In germline, CDR1 is MRHNA, CDR2 SNTAGT. V lost 4 bases and J 3 bases, leaving 11 bases between the germline ends. The length of the CDR3 is 14 residues. Treatment of any kind had been given to no patient before thyroid surgery. The specimen was blood. The chain carries TRBV6-4 and TRBJ2-3; possibly TRBD2 for D (6 bases). The clonotype was recovered from a female donor with papillary thyroid cancer or a benign thyroid nodule (not recorded which). Some clones in this sample may be carry-over from other donors' samples. The CDR3 DNA reads TGTGCCAGCAGTGGCGGGGCCAGTACAGATACGCAGTATTTT. Translated, it gives CASSGGASTDTQYF.